This TCR beta chain was captured in a study of T cell repertoires in cytomegalovirus infection. Study-level background: Public TCR beta signatures marked donors with CMV infection and the matching HLA.

As for this clonotype: Its target is unknown.

Overall study findings and caveats: Ex vivo, HLA-C-restricted CMV-specific TCR beta clonotypes prevailed over the rest of the response. Frequencies of public TCR beta families were cumulated, and this identified carriers of CMV plus the relevant HLA.

Trimming at V came to 0 bases and at J to 4 bases, leaving 5 bases not matched to a gene. Germline-derived CDR1 and CDR2 are SGHVS and FQNEAQ. The CDR3 totals 15 residues. TCRdb reprocessed the reads with MiXCR, giving one entry per CDR3 protein. The table records some 180,000 distinct CDR3 sequences, roughly a sixth of them present only once. The sample comprised CD8+ T cells from PBMCs. The chain carries TRBV7-8 and TRBJ1-1; 7 nucleotides line up with TRBD1. This TCR was sampled from a human donor in good health (CMV status not recorded). Some clones in this sample may be carry-over from other donors' samples. The DNA of the CDR3 is TGTGCCAGCAGCTTAGCGGTGACAGGGTTCACTGAAGCTTTCTTT. It yields the protein CASSLAVTGFTEAFF.